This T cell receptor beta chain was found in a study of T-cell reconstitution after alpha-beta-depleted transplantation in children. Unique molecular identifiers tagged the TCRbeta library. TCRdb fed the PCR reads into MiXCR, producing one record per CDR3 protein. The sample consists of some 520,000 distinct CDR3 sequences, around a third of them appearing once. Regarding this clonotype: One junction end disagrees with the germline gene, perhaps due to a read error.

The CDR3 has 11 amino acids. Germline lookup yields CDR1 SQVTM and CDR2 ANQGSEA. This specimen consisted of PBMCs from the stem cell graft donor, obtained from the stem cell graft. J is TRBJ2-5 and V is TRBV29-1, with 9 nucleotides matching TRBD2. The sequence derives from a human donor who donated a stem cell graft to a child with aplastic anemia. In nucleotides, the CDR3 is TGCAGCGTTATAGCGGGAGACGTCCCCACCTTC. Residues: CSVIAGDVPTF.